This T cell receptor beta chain was identified in a study of blood T cell repertoires in COVID-19. In the study overall: Both acute and convalescent COVID-19 samples were obtained from the United States, Italy and Spain. From T cells, B-cell-depleted T cells, or PBMCs came the material, which was cDNA or gDNA.

Source study methods: The assay estimated nucleated cells by amplifying reference gene primers. TCRdb's table, derived via immunoSEQ multiplex PCR, lists solely in-frame clones and lacks some. Clone size and the V and J calls come from that table; the DNA yielded D and trimming. This sample has around 50,000 clones, with roughly 86% found just once. Germline V gene sequence: CDR1 SGHRS, CDR2 YFSETQ. CDR3 size: 16 residues. The J segment lost 2 bases and the V segment lost 2 bases, leaving 7 bases of the junction unmatched. This receptor was identified in a man in his sixties with active or convalescent COVID-19. The sequencing input was peripheral blood. The chain joins TRBV5-1 to TRBJ2-1, with 7 bases identical to TRBD2. For the CDR3, the DNA is TGCGCCAGCAGCTTTTCCGTGGCGGGGGCCTACAATGAGCAGTTCTTC. Its translation is CASSFSVAGAYNEQFF.